Listed here are 19 T cell receptor beta chains from one sample, sequenced in a study of T cell responses to AZD1222 COVID-19 vaccine. TCRdb keeps only in-frame clones here, not all; method: immunoSEQ multiplex PCR. The repertoire holds 150,000 to 200,000 clones, with just over 90% as singletons. The material was peripheral blood, obtained on day 0 of AZD1222 vaccination. These TCRs come from an adult in good health.

The V gene is TRBV7-3, the J gene TRBJ2-1; 11 nucleotides align to TRBD2. Germline trimming cut 1 base from V and 7 bases from J; bases unmatched to any gene: 9. CDR3 length: 17 amino acids. Germline CDR1 is SGHTA and CDR2 is FQGTGA. The CDR3: CASSLRQTSGVYNEQFF. In nucleotides, the CDR3 is TGTGCCAGCAGCTTAAGACAGACTAGCGGGGTTTATAATGAGCAGTTCTTC. Complete variable domain (other parts from reference TRBV7-3 and TRBJ2-1): GAGVSQTPSNKVTEKGKYVELRCDPISGHTALYWYRQSLGQGPEFLIYFQGTGAADDSGLPNDRFFAVRPEGSVSTLKIQRTERGDSAVYLCASSLRQTSGVYNEQFFGPGTRLTVL.

The chain links TRBV7-9 to TRBJ2-1; maybe TRBD2 (6 bases). Germline CDR1 and CDR2: SEHNR and FQNEAQ (reference sequence). CDR3 length equals 16 residues. V lost 3 bases to trimming and J lost 0 bases, with 12 bases between them. The CDR3 DNA is TGTGCCAGCAGCTTGGGGCGGGGTTTCTCCTACAATGAGCAGTTCTTC. Translation: CASSLGRGFSYNEQFF.

The genes are TRBV5-4 and TRBJ2-5; 10 nucleotides match TRBD2. J lost 3 bases, V lost 5 bases, and 4 bases had no gene match. Looked up from germline, CDR1 is SGHNT and CDR2 is YYREEE (reference sequence). The CDR3 is made up of 14 amino acids. The CDR3 here is CASRMGLAKETQYF. Here the CDR3 DNA reads TGTGCCAGCAGAATGGGACTAGCGAAAGAGACCCAGTACTTC. Supplemented by reference TRBV5-4 and TRBJ2-5, the full variable domain reads ETGVTQSPTHLIKTRGQQVTLRCSSQSGHNTVSWYQQALGQGPQFIFQYYREEENGRGNFPPRFSGLQFPNYSSELNVNALELDDSALYLCASRMGLAKETQYFGPGTRLLVL.

This clone came up once. The chain is built from TRBV5-1 and TRBJ1-2, with D possibly being TRBD1 (5 bases). This CDR3 contains 12 residues. V was cut by 7 bases and J by 8 bases, with 15 bases left in between. CDR1 and CDR2 (germline): SGHRS, YFSETQ. The chain's CDR3 is CASHGTDLGYTF. The CDR3 coding sequence is TGCGCCAGCCACGGGACGGACCTGGGCTACACCTTC.

This chain uses TRBV30 with TRBJ2-6, with a tentative D call TRBD2 (6 bases). The CDR3 has 19 amino acids. With 5 bases removed from V and 3 bases from J, the gap between germline ends came to 26 bases. Germline loops: CDR1 GTSNPN, CDR2 SVGIG (reference sequence). The CDR3 here is CAWEGRDFQERYGANVLTF. The CDR3 bases are TGTGCCTGGGAAGGACGGGACTTTCAAGAACGATATGGGGCCAACGTCCTGACTTTC.

The chain joins TRBV5-5 to TRBJ1-1; D may be TRBD1 (5 bases). V gave up 0 bases and J gave up 4 bases, with 13 bases separating them. There are 15 residues in the CDR3. Germline V gene sequence: CDR1 SGHKS, CDR2 YYEKEE (reference sequence). The CDR3 here is CASSLGDGGFTEAFF. CDR3 DNA: TGTGCCAGCAGCTTGGGAGATGGGGGGTTCACTGAAGCTTTCTTT.

The chain joins TRBV29-1 to TRBJ2-3; D possibly corresponds to TRBD1 (5 bases). This CDR3 has 14 amino acids. The V end was cut by 7 bases, the J end by 0 bases, with 14 bases between. The germline V gene has CDR1 SQVTM and CDR2 ANQGSEA. The CDR3 loop is CSAPRQGSTDTQYF. For the CDR3, the DNA is TGCAGCGCCCCAAGGCAGGGAAGCACAGATACGCAGTATTTT.

J is TRBJ1-5 and V is TRBV4-3; D gene ambiguous. V lost 0 bases and J lost 0, with 9 bases in between. The germline V gene encodes CDR1 LGHNA and CDR2 YSLEER. CDR3 size: 16 residues. The CDR3 region has the DNA TGCGCCAGCAGCCAAGAACCTCCACCTAGCAATCAGCCCCAGCATTTT. Its translation: CASSQEPPPSNQPQHF.

The chain uses TRBV7-9 and TRBJ2-3, with D possibly TRBD1 on 6 matching bases. V lost 1 base to trimming and J lost 0 bases, with 14 bases between them. The germline CDR1 and CDR2 sequences are SEHNR and FQNEAQ (reference sequence). The CDR3 loop spans 17 amino acids. The CDR3 region has the DNA TGTGCCAGCAGCTTAGTGGCAGGGGCTACTAGCACAGATACGCAGTATTTT. It specifies CASSLVAGATSTDTQYF. The complete variable domain, with remaining parts taken from reference TRBV7-9 and TRBJ2-3, reads DTGVSQNPRHKITKRGQNVTFRCDPISEHNRLYWYRQTLGQGPEFLTYFQNEAQLEKSRLLSDRFSAERPKGSFSTLEIQRTEQGDSAMYLCASSLVAGATSTDTQYFGPGTRLTVL.

This chain joins TRBV5-4 and TRBJ1-2; TRBD1 matches 8 bases. V shed 4 bases and J 2 bases; nucleotides not matched to a gene: 10. The CDR3 loop spans 16 amino acids. Looked up from germline, CDR1 is SGHNT and CDR2 is YYREEE (reference sequence). The CDR3 sequence is CASSPGQGRGNYGYTF. CDR3 coding DNA: TGTGCCAGCAGCCCTGGACAGGGTCGGGGGAACTATGGCTACACCTTC.

The chain joins TRBV4-1 to TRBJ1-2; unclear D gene. Trimming stripped 0 bases from V and 4 bases from J, with 9 bases between. Germline V gene lookup returns CDR1 MGHRA and CDR2 YSYEKL. This CDR3 is built from 14 residues. The CDR3 sequence: CASSQDPEGYGYTF. The DNA for the CDR3 is TGCGCCAGCAGCCAAGATCCGGAGGGCTATGGCTACACCTTC.

V and J are TRBV29-1 and TRBJ2-7; 9 nucleotides line up with TRBD1. There are 12 residues in the CDR3. Germline loops: CDR1 SQVTM, CDR2 ANQGSEA. With 7 bases clipped from V and 5 bases from J, the junction kept 6 bases outside the gene matches. The CDR3 DNA reads TGCAGCGCCCGGGACAGGGAGGACGAGCAGTACTTC. Translation: CSARDREDEQYF.

This chain links TRBV14 with TRBJ1-2; 7 bases map to TRBD1. The CDR3 has 13 amino acids. Looked up from germline, CDR1 is SGHDN and CDR2 is FVKESK. Unmatched junction bases numbered 1, after V lost 2 bases and J lost 4 bases. In DNA form, the CDR3 reads TGTGCCAGCAGCCAAACAGGGGCCTATGGCTACACCTTC. Its translation is CASSQTGAYGYTF.

This clone came up once. The chain has TRBV5-1 and TRBJ2-7; 10 bases map to TRBD2. This CDR3 region has 15 residues. Germline V lookup: CDR1 SGHRS, CDR2 YFSETQ. V lost 0 bases to trimming and J lost 7 bases; unmatched junction nucleotides: 7. CDR3 in amino acids: CASSLDSGGAREQYF. The CDR3 coding sequence is TGCGCCAGCAGCTTGGACAGCGGGGGGGCTCGGGAGCAGTACTTC.

J is TRBJ2-5 and V is TRBV18, with TRBD2 matching over 9 bases. Germline CDR1 reads KGHSH; CDR2 reads LQKENI. V dropped 1 base and J dropped 2; count of bases not matched to a gene: 8. The CDR3 is 17 amino acids. The chain's CDR3 is CASSPLSAGGTQETQYF. CDR3 in DNA: TGTGCCAGCTCACCACTCTCGGCGGGGGGGACGCAAGAGACCCAGTACTTC.

V usage is TRBV9 and J usage is TRBJ2-1, with 9 bases aligning to TRBD1. The V gene end was trimmed by 0 bases and the J gene end by 9 bases; junction bases not matched to a gene: 7. The CDR3 totals 15 residues. Germline-derived CDR1 and CDR2 are SGDLS and YYNGEE. Here the CDR3 reads CASSVVDRGIGEQFF. CDR3 DNA: TGTGCCAGCAGCGTAGTCGACAGGGGGATAGGTGAGCAGTTCTTC.

The chain links TRBV10-3 to TRBJ2-7, with a possible D match to TRBD1 (5 bases). This CDR3 region has 14 residues. The V end lost 0 bases, the J end lost 7 bases, and 13 bases lay between the germline ends. The germline gives CDR1 ENHRY, CDR2 SYGVKD. The CDR3 DNA sequence: TGTGCCATCAGTGAGTCCGGGCAGGGCGGAGAGCAGTACTTC. Its protein product is CAISESGQGGEQYF.

The chain combines TRBV5-4 with TRBJ2-3, with TRBD2 matching over 10 bases. The germline V gene encodes CDR1 SGHNT and CDR2 YYREEE (reference sequence). The ends lost 3 bases at V and 1 base at J; junction bases unmatched: 2. The CDR3 is made up of 15 amino acids. In DNA form, the CDR3 reads TGTGCCAGCAGCTCAAGCGGGGGGGGCACAGATACGCAGTATTTT. As protein: CASSSSGGGTDTQYF.

The chain couples TRBV7-2 to TRBJ1-2; weak D call: TRBD1 (6 bases). V was shortened by 0 bases and J by 5 bases, with 16 bases between the two germline ends. Germline CDR1 is SGHTA and CDR2 is FQGNSA. There are 16 residues in the CDR3. CDR3 amino acids: CASSLARAGVGYGYTF. CDR3 nucleotide sequence: TGTGCCAGCAGCTTAGCGAGGGCAGGGGTTGGGTATGGCTACACCTTC. The variable domain in full, completed from reference TRBV7-2 and TRBJ1-2, reads GAGVSQSPSNKVTEKGKDVELRCDPISGHTALYWYRQSLGQGLEFLIYFQGNSAPDKSGLPSDRFSAERTGGSVSTLTIQRTQQEDSAVYLCASSLARAGVGYGYTFGSGTRLTVV.